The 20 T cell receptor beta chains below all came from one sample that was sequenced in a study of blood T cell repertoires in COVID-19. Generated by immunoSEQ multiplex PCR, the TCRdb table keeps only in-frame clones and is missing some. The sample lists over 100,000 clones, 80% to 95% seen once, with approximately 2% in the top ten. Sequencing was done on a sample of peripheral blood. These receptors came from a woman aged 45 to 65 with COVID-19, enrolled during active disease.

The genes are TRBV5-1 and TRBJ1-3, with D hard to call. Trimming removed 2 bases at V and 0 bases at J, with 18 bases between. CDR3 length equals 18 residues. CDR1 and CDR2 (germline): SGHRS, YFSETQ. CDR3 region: CASSLAGIGRHSGNTIYF. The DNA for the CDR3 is TGCGCCAGCAGCTTAGCGGGGATAGGCAGACACTCTGGAAACACCATATATTTT.

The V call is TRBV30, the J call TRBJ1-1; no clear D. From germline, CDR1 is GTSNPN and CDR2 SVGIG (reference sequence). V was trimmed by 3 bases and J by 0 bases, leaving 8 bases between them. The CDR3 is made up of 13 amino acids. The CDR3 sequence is CAWSGLMNTEAFF. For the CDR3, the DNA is TGTGCCTGGAGCGGACTGATGAACACTGAAGCTTTCTTT. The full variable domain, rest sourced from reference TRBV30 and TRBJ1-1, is SQTIHQWPATLVQPVGSPLSLECTVEGTSNPNLYWYRQAAGRGLQLLFYSVGIGQISSEVPQNLSASRPQDRQFILSSKKLLLSDSGFYLCAWSGLMNTEAFFGQGTRLTVV.

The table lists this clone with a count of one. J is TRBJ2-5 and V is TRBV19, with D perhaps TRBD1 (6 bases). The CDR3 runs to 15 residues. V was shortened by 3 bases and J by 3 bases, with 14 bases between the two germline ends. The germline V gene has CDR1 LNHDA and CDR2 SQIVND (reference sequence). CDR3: CASSIRGGGEETQYF. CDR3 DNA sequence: TGTGCCAGTAGTATTAGAGGGGGTGGTGAAGAGACCCAGTACTTC.

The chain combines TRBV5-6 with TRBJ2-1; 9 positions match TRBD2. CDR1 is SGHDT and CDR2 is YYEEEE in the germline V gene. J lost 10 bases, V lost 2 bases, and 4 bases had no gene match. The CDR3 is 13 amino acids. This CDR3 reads CASSFGTSSEQFF. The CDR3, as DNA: TGTGCCAGCAGCTTCGGGACTAGCAGCGAGCAGTTCTTC.

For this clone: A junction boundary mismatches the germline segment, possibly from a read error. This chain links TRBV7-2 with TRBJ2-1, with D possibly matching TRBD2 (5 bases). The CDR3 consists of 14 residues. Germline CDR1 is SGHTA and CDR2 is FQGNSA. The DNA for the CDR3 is TGTGCCAGCAGCTTAAGTGGTCGGGAACAGAGTCTAATCTTC. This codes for CASSLSGREQSLIF. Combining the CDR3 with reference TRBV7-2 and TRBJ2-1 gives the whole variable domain GAGVSQSPSNKVTEKGKDVELRCDPISGHTALYWYRQSLGQGLEFLIYFQGNSAPDKSGLPSDRFSAERTGGSVSTLTIQRTQQEDSAVYLCASSLSGREQSLIFGPGTRLTVL.

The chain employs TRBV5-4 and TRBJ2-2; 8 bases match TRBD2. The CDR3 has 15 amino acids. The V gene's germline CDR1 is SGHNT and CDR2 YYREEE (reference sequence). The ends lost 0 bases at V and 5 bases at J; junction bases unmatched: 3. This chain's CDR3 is CASSLGTSWTGELFF. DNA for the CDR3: TGTGCCAGCAGCTTGGGGACTAGCTGGACCGGGGAGCTGTTTTTT.

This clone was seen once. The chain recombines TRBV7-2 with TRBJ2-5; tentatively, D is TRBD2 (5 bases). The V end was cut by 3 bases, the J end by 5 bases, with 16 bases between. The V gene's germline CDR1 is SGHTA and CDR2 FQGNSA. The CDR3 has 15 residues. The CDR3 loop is CASSFPLGVQETQYF. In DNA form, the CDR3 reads TGTGCCAGCAGCTTCCCCCTCGGGGTACAGGAGACCCAGTACTTC.

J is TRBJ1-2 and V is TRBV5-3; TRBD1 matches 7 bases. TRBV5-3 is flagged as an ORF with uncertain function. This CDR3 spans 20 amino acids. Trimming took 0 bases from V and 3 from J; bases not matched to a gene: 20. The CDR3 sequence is CARSLGFGVNRGSVDYGYTF. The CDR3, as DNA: TGTGCCAGAAGCTTGGGGTTCGGGGTTAACAGGGGCTCCGTGGACTATGGCTACACCTTC.

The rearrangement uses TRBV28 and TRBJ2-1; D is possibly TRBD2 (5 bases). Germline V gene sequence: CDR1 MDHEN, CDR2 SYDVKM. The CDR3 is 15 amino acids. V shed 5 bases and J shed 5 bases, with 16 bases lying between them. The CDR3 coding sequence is TGTGCCAGCAGTGGGAGATTCGTCAGGAACAATGAGCAGTTCTTC. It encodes CASSGRFVRNNEQFF.

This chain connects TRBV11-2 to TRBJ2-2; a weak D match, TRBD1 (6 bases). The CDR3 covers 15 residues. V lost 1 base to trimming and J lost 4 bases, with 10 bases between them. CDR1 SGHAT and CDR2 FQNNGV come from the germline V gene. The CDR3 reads CASSLGTDRTGELFF. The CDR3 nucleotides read TGTGCCAGCAGCTTAGGGACAGATCGCACCGGGGAGCTGTTTTTT.

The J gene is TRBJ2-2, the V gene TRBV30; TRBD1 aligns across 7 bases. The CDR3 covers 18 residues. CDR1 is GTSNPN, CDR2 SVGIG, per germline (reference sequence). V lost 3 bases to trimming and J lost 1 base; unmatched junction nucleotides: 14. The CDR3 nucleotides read TGTGCCTGGAGCCGAAAATCAACAGGGGTCGGGAACACCGGGGAGCTGTTTTTT. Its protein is CAWSRKSTGVGNTGELFF.

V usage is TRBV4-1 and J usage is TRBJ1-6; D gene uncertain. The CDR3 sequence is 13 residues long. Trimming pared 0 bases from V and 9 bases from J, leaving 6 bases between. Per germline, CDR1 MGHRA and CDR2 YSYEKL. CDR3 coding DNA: TGCGCCAGCAGCCAAGACAACGGTTCACCCCTCCACTTT. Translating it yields CASSQDNGSPLHF.

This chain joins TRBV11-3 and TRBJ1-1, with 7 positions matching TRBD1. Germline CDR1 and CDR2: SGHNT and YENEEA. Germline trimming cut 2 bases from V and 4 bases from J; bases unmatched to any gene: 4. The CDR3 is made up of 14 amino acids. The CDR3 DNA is TGTGCCAGCAGCTTAAACAGGGGTGGCACTGAAGCTTTCTTT. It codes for CASSLNRGGTEAFF.

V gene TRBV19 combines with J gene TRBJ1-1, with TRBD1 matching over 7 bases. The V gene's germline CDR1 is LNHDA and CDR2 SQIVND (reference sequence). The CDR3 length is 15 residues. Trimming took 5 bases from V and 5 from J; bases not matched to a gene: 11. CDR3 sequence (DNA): TGTGCCAGTAGTCCTATCAACAGGGGTGGGACTGAAGCTTTCTTT. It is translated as CASSPINRGGTEAFF.

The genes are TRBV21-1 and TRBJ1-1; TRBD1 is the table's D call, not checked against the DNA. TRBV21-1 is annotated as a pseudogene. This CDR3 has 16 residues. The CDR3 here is CASTERRGLRGTEAFF. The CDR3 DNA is TGTGCCAGCACCGAAAGAAGGGGGCTAAGAGGGACTGAAGCTTTCTTT.

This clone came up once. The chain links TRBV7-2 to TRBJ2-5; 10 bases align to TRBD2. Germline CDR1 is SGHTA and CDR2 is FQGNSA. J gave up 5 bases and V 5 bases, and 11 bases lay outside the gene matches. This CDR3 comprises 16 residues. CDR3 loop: CASSTISAGGRETQYF. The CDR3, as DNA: TGTGCCAGCAGCACCATCTCAGCGGGGGGGCGGGAGACCCAGTACTTC.

The CDR3 sequence: CASSPRTGLYGYTF. The CDR3 nucleotides are TGTGCCAGCAGCCCCCGGACGGGACTCTATGGCTACACCTTC. J is TRBJ1-2 and V is TRBV7-2, with D perhaps TRBD1 (5 bases). V was clipped by 5 bases and J by 4 bases, with 14 bases between them. The CDR3 runs 14 residues. In germline, CDR1 is SGHTA, CDR2 FQGNSA.

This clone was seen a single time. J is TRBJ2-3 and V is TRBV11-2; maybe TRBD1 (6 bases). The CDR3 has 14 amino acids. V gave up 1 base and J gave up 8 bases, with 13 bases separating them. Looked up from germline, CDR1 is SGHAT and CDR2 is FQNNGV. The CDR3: CASSLVGTLATQYF. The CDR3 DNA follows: TGTGCCAGCAGCTTAGTCGGGACACTGGCTACGCAGTATTTT.

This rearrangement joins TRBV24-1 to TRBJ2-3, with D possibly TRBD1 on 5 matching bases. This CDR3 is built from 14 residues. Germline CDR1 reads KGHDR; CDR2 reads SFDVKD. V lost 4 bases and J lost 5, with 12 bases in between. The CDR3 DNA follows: TGTGCCACCAGTGACCGCTCAGGGATAGATACGCAGTATTTT. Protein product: CATSDRSGIDTQYF.

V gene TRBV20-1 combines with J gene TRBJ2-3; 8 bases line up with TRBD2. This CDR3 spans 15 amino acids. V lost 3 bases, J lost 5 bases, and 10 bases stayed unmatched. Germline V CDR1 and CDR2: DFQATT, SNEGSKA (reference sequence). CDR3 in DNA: TGCAGTGCTAGTAAGTCGGGGGGGGCCGGAGATACGCAGTATTTT. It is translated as CSASKSGGAGDTQYF.